The sequence of this T cell receptor (beta chain) was determined in a study of blood T cell repertoires in COVID-19. Study as a whole: Material from acute and convalescent COVID-19 was sourced from the United States, Italy and Spain. PBMCs, B-cell-depleted T cells, or T cells provided the cDNA or gDNA that made up the material.

The length of the CDR3 is 16 residues. Germline CDR1 is MNHEY and CDR2 is SVGEGT. V lost 2 bases and J lost 5, with 13 bases in between. Per the original data handling: Reference gene primer amplification gave nucleated cell count estimates. Data came from immunoSEQ multiplex PCR; TCRdb stores just in-frame clones and leaves some out. V and J calls and clone size are as listed in that table; D and trimming were resolved from the DNA. Here the sample spans about 250,000 clones, 70% to 85% being singletons. Source material: peripheral blood. The chain joins TRBV6-2 or TRBV6-3 to TRBJ1-6, with a tentative D call TRBD1 (5 bases). The receptor was isolated from an elderly woman with active or convalescent COVID-19. CDR3 coding DNA: TGTGCCAGCAGTTACGGCAGGGTCGAAAATAATTCACCCCTCCACTTT. Translated: CASSYGRVENNSPLHF.